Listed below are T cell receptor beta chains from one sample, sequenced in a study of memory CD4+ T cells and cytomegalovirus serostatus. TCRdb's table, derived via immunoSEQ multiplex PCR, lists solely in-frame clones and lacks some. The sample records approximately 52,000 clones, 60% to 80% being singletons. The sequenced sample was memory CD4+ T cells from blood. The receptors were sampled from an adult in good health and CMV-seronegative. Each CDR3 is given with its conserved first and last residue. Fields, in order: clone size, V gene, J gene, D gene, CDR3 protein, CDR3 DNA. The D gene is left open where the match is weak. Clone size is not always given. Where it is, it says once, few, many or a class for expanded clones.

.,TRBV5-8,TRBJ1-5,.,CASSLSGYGNQPQHF,TGTGCCAGCAGCTTATCGGGGTATGGCAATCAGCCCCAGCATTTT
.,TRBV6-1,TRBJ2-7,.,CASSESGFGQYF,TGTGCCAGCAGTGAATCGGGGTTCGGGCAGTACTTC
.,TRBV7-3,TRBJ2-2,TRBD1,CASRIRQGNTGELFF,TGTGCCAGCAGGATACGACAGGGGAACACCGGGGAGCTGTTTTTT
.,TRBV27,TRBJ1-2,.,CASGGINYGYTF,TGTGCCAGCGGGGGGATTAACTATGGCTACACCTTC
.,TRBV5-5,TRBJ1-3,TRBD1,CASSSGTGGIRNTIYF,TGTGCCAGCAGCTCCGGGACAGGGGGAATTCGGAACACCATATATTTT
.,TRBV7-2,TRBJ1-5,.,CASSHGGNQPQHF,TGTGCCAGCAGCCACGGAGGGAATCAGCCCCAGCATTTT
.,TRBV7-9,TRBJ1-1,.,CASSLATGNTEAFF,TGTGCCAGCAGCTTAGCGACGGGGAACACTGAAGCTTTCTTT
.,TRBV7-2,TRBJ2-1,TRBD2,CASSSRRGGGPYNEQFF,TGTGCCAGCAGCTCCCGAAGAGGCGGGGGGCCCTACAATGAGCAGTTCTTC
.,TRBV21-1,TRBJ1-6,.,CASSTVPGRGSPLHF,TGTGCCAGCAGCACGGTACCCGGGAGAGGTTCACCCCTCCACTTT
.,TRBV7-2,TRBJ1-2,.,CASSSTGPDRARYNGYTF,TGTGCCAGCAGCTCTACCGGACCGGACAGAGCGAGGTACAATGGCTACACCTTC
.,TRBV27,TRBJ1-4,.,CASSRAGIQEKLFF,TGTGCCAGCAGCCGGGCGGGGATTCAGGAAAAACTGTTTTTT
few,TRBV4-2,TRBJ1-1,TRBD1,CASSPGDRDTEAFF,TGTGCCAGCAGCCCAGGGGACAGGGACACTGAAGCTTTCTTT
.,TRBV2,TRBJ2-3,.,CASSEAGAITDTQYF,TGTGCCAGCAGTGAAGCTGGGGCAATCACAGATACGCAGTATTTT
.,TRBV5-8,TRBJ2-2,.,CASSSGLINTGELFF,TGTGCCAGCAGCTCGGGACTGATAAACACCGGGGAGCTGTTTTTT
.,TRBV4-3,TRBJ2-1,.,CASSQGNGGRLNNEQFF,TGCGCCAGCAGCCAGGGGAATGGGGGCCGGTTGAACAATGAGCAGTTCTTC
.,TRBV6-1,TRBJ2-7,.,CASSEAVSAYEQYF,TGTGCCAGCAGTGAAGCGGTCTCCGCCTACGAGCAGTACTTC
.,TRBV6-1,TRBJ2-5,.,CASSGFQETQYF,TGTGCCAGCAGTGGATTCCAAGAGACCCAGTACTTC
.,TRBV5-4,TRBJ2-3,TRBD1,CASSTTGFRDTQYF,TGTGCCAGCAGCACGACAGGGTTTCGTGATACGCAGTATTTT
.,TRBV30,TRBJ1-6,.,CAWSAQDGIANSPLHF,TGTGCCTGGAGCGCGCAAGATGGTATCGCCAATTCACCCCTCCACTTT
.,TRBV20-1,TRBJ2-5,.,CSARTGETQYF,TGCAGTGCTAGAACGGGGGAGACCCAGTACTTC
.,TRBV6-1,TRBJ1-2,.,CASSEVGGGAGGYTF,TGTGCCAGCAGTGAAGTTGGCGGGGGGGCGGGAGGCTACACCTTC
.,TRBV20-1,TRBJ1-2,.,CSARRASGYTF,TGCAGTGCTAGGCGAGCCTCCGGCTACACCTTC
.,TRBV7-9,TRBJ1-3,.,CASSLGSGNTIYF,TGTGCCAGCAGCTTGGGCTCTGGAAACACCATATATTTT
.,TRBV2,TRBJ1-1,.,CASTPWGRVNIAFF,TGTGCCAGCACCCCCTGGGGCAGGGTCAATATAGCTTTCTTT
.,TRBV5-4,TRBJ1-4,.,CASSLQGGVNEKLFF,TGTGCCAGCAGCTTACAGGGAGGGGTGAATGAAAAACTGTTTTTT
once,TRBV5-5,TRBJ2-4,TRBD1,CASSSSRHTGTDLAKNIQYF,TGTGCCAGCAGCTCTAGTCGCCATACGGGGACAGATCTAGCCAAAAACATTCAGTACTTC
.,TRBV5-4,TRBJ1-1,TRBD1,CASSLGLGQGPTKAFF,TGTGCCAGCAGCTTGGGCCTGGGACAGGGCCCCACTAAAGCTTTCTTT
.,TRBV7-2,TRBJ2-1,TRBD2,CASSSAGGRFYNEQFF,TGTGCCAGCAGTTCAGCGGGGGGGCGTTTCTACAATGAGCAGTTCTTC
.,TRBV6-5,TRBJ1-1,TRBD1,CASSYSRGKQGSSTFF,TGTGCCAGCAGTTACTCGAGGGGGAAACAGGGGAGCTCGACTTTCTTT
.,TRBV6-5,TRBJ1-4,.,CASSYSRDKKLFF,TGTGCCAGCAGTTACTCCAGGGACAAAAAACTGTTTTTT
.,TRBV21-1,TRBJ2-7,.,CASSGGGGPPSREQYF,TGTGCCAGCAGCGGGGGCGGGGGGCCCCCTTCGAGGGAGCAGTACTTC
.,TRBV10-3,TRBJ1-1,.,CAIITDGKRAFF,TGTGCCATCATTACGGACGGGAAAAGAGCTTTCTTT
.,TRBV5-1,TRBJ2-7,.,CASSPTLGGDYEQYF,TGCGCCAGCAGTCCAACCTTAGGAGGCGACTACGAGCAGTACTTC
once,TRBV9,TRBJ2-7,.,CASSVEPGRSYEQYF,TGTGCCAGCAGCGTAGAGCCAGGCCGCTCCTACGAGCAGTACTTC
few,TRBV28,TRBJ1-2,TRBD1,CASRQGFGRGYTF,TGTGCCAGCCGACAGGGGTTCGGTCGTGGCTACACCTTC
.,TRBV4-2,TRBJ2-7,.,CASSQGRGGTYEQYF,TGTGCCAGCAGCCAAGGGCGTGGGGGGACTTACGAGCAGTACTTC
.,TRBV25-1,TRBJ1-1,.,CASSGRAMNTEAFF,TGTGCCAGCAGTGGCAGGGCCATGAACACTGAAGCTTTCTTT
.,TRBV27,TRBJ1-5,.,CASSLSFLRESSPQHF,TGTGCCAGCAGTTTATCATTTTTGCGGGAATCATCGCCCCAGCATTTT
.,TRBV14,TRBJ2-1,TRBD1,CASSQVRDRGPNNEQFF,TGTGCCAGCAGCCAAGTACGGGACAGGGGACCCAACAATGAGCAGTTCTTC
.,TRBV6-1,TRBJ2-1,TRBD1,CASNRQGSSYNEQFF,TGTGCCAGCAACAGACAGGGAAGCTCCTACAATGAGCAGTTCTTC
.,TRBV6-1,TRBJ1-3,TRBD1,CASYRGDSGNTIYF,TGTGCCAGCTACAGGGGAGACTCTGGAAACACCATATATTTT
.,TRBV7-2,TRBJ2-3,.,CASSLAIHSTDTQYF,TGTGCCAGCAGCTTAGCGATTCATAGCACAGATACGCAGTATTTT
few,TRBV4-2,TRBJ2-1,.,CASSQGGEQFF,TGTGCCAGCAGCCAAGGCGGGGAGCAGTTCTTC
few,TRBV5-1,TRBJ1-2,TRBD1,CASSLAQGFYGYTF,TGCGCCAGCAGCTTAGCACAGGGGTTCTATGGCTACACCTTC
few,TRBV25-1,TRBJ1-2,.,CASSEAGSGYGYTF,TGTGCCAGCAGTGAGGCAGGGTCTGGCTATGGCTACACCTTC
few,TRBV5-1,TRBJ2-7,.,CASSLASSGGRSEQYF,TGCGCCAGCAGCTTGGCTTCGTCAGGGGGGAGGAGCGAGCAGTACTTC
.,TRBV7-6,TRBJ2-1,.,CASSYGGNNEQFF,TGTGCCAGCAGCTACGGCGGGAACAATGAGCAGTTCTTC
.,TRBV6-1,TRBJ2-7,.,CASREIYEQYF,TGTGCCAGCAGGGAGATCTACGAGCAGTACTTC
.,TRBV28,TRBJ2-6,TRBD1,CASRTGGSGANVLTF,TGTGCCAGCAGGACAGGGGGCTCTGGGGCCAACGTCCTGACTTTC
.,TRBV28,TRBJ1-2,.,CASSFTGGRMVGYTF,TGTGCCAGCAGTTTTACGGGGGGACGGATGGTCGGCTACACCTTC
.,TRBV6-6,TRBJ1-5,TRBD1,CASSYARGHGQPQHF,TGTGCCAGCAGTTACGCCAGGGGGCATGGTCAGCCCCAGCATTTT
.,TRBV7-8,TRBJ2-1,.,CASSLAVGGSYNEQFF,TGTGCCAGCAGCTTAGCTGTCGGGGGATCCTACAATGAGCAGTTCTTC
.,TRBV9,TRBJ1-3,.,CASSVGHGPGNTIYF,TGTGCCAGCAGCGTGGGCCATGGACCTGGAAACACCATATATTTT
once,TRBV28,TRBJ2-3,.,CASSLSEIQDTQYF,TGTGCCAGCAGTTTAAGCGAAATCCAAGATACGCAGTATTTT
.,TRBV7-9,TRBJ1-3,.,CASSQDSAGNTIYF,TGTGCCAGCAGTCAAGACAGTGCTGGAAACACCATATATTTT
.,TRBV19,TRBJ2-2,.,CATPWGGPLDPGELFF,TGTGCCACCCCTTGGGGGGGCCCTCTCGACCCCGGGGAGCTGTTTTTT
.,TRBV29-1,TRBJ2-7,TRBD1,CSVKQGDSAYEQYF,TGCAGCGTGAAGCAGGGGGATTCGGCCTACGAGCAGTACTTC
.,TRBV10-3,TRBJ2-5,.,CAISWDGQETQYF,TGTGCCATCAGTTGGGACGGACAAGAGACCCAGTACTTC
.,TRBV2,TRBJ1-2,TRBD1,CASVRSDRGPRDF,TGTGCCAGTGTACGCTCGGACAGGGGGCCAAGAGACTTC
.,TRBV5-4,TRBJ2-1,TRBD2,CASSPGGATSYNEQFF,TGTGCCAGCAGCCCCGGGGGGGCTACCTCCTACAATGAGCAGTTCTTC